A single sample is the source of the 3 T cell receptor beta chains below, sequenced in a study of tumor and adjacent non-tumor tissue in lung cancer. TCRbeta libraries were built with three rounds of nested PCR, modified from ARM-PCR. TCRdb recomputed calls from the multiplex PCR reads with MiXCR, one row per CDR3 protein. The table shows around 99,000 distinct CDR3 sequences, with roughly 77% occurring only once. No cell sorting was done before RNA was extracted from the tissue. What was sequenced was lung tumor tissue. Receptor source: a woman aged 55-70 years with non-small cell lung cancer.

For this clonotype: A single base separates this from a much larger clone, so it may be a read error. The chain combines TRBV20-1 with TRBJ2-2, with 8 bases fitting TRBD2. The CDR3 is 14 residues long. Germline V gene sequence: CDR1 DFQATT, CDR2 SNEGSKA (reference sequence). Losses at the gene ends were 2 bases for V and 4 bases for J; bases not matched to a gene: 3. The chain's CDR3 is CSARCLAGTGELFF. CDR3 bases: TGCAGTGCTAGATGTCTAGCGGGCACCGGGGAGCTGTTTTTT.

Points on this clonotype: Germline is not matched at one junction end, which may reflect a read error. The rearrangement links TRBV6-6 to TRBJ2-5; no definite D call. This CDR3 is built from 12 residues. Germline V CDR1 and CDR2: MNHNY, SVGAGI (reference sequence). The CDR3 sequence is CACSSVQETQYF. CDR3 nucleotide sequence: TGTGCCTGCAGTTCGGTTCAAGAGACTCAGTACTTC.

A remark on this clonotype: The junction differs from germline at one of its ends, possibly a read error. This sequence joins TRBV4-3 and TRBJ2-3, with a weak D call TRBD2 (6 bases). CDR1 LGHNA and CDR2 YSLEER come from the germline V gene. CDR3 size: 13 residues. As DNA, the CDR3 is TGCACCAGTAGCCAAGAAGGGAGGGATACGCAGTATTTT. This gives the protein CTSSQEGRDTQYF.